These 31 T cell receptor beta chains were sequenced from one sample in a study of T cells in Graves' hyperthyroidism and ophthalmopathy. RNA transcripts gave rise to amplified TCR beta CDR3 regions. Carried out on the TCR CDR3, a first-round RT-PCR used the HTBI primer set. TCRdb analysed the multiplex PCR reads with MiXCR anew, one entry per CDR3 protein. The data hold 450,000 to 500,000 distinct CDR3 sequences, with about 20% observed a single time. The specimen sequenced was blood. The origin of the receptors is a woman in her seventies with Graves' ophthalmopathy.

This clonotype was detected ten times or more. This CDR3 reads CASSRSTGMGNQPQHF. Written as DNA, the CDR3 is TGTGCCAGCAGCCGCTCGACAGGGATGGGTAATCAGCCCCAGCATTTT. The V gene is TRBV12-3 or TRBV12-4, the J gene TRBJ1-5; 7 bases are a match to TRBD1. This CDR3 comprises 16 residues. The V gene end was trimmed by 6 bases and the J gene end by 4 bases; junction bases not matched to a gene: 12.

The chain uses TRBV4-1 and TRBJ1-1; D unresolved. Trimming took 0 bases from V and 4 from J, leaving 12 bases between them. The CDR3 is 15 amino acids. Per germline, CDR1 MGHRA and CDR2 YSYEKL. The CDR3 DNA is TGCGCCAGCAGCCAAGATCGACTGTCGGGCACTGAAGCTTTCTTT. This encodes CASSQDRLSGTEAFF.

This clonotype turned up a few times. This sequence joins TRBV11-2 and TRBJ1-5; TRBD1 aligns across 10 bases. The CDR3 is 15 residues long. The germline gives CDR1 SGHAT, CDR2 FQNNGV. J was trimmed by 5 bases and V by 6 bases; bases with no gene match: 7. The CDR3 DNA sequence: TGTGCCAGCAGTTTCAACGGACAGGGGGATCAGCCCCAGCATTTT. Residues: CASSFNGQGDQPQHF. The variable domain in full, completed from reference TRBV11-2 and TRBJ1-5, reads EAGVAQSPRYKIIEKRQSVAFWCNPISGHATLYWYQQILGQGPKLLIQFQNNGVVDDSQLPKDRFSAERLKGVDSTLKIQPAKLEDSAVYLCASSFNGQGDQPQHFGDGTRLSIL.

This chain links TRBV20-1 with TRBJ1-4; 8 bases map to TRBD1. Germline V gene sequence: CDR1 DFQATT, CDR2 SNEGSKA (reference sequence). After removal of 6 bases from V and 3 bases from J, the junction contained 3 bases not matched to a gene. The CDR3 length is 13 residues. CDR3 bases: TGCAGTGCGCGGGGACAGGCTAATGAAAAACTGTTTTTT. Protein product: CSARGQANEKLFF.

This clonotype was seen only a few times. This chain uses TRBV7-2 with TRBJ2-5; D is unresolved. The CDR3 runs 14 residues. Germline V CDR1 and CDR2: SGHTA, FQGNSA. V was pared by 2 bases and J by 5 bases, with 12 bases between. The CDR3, as DNA: TGTGCCAGCAGCTTACTAGGTCCCGGGGAGACCCAGTACTTC. The encoded protein is CASSLLGPGETQYF.

There are a few counts of this clonotype. The J gene is TRBJ1-5, the V gene TRBV4-1, with D perhaps matching TRBD1 (5 bases). The germline gives CDR1 MGHRA, CDR2 YSYEKL. Trimming shortened V by 3 bases and J by 2 bases, and 11 bases separated the two germline ends. The CDR3 is 15 amino acids. The CDR3 spells CASSHSGARNQPQHF. CDR3 sequence (DNA): TGCGCCAGCAGCCATAGTGGGGCACGCAATCAGCCCCAGCATTTT.

This clonotype was detected a few times. This chain links TRBV7-3 with TRBJ2-1; 10 nucleotides match TRBD2. With 1 base clipped from V and 7 bases from J, the junction kept 13 bases outside the gene matches. Germline V gene sequence: CDR1 SGHTA, CDR2 FQGTGA. CDR3 length: 18 residues. The CDR3 region has the DNA TGTGCCAGCAGCTTAATGGCGTCGGCTAGCGGGAGCTATAATGAGCAGTTCTTC. It specifies CASSLMASASGSYNEQFF.

This clonotype has more than one count but fewer than ten. V and J are TRBV29-1 and TRBJ2-2; TRBD2 might be the D (6 bases). The germline V gene has CDR1 SQVTM and CDR2 ANQGSEA. The CDR3 runs to 15 residues. Trimming pared 7 bases from V and 6 bases from J, leaving 21 bases between. The CDR3 is CSALTGLLGSGELFF. CDR3 DNA sequence: TGCAGCGCATTAACGGGACTTCTCGGTTCCGGGGAGCTGTTTTTT.

The CDR3 protein is CASSLVGGPDTGELFF. Here the CDR3 DNA reads TGTGCCAGCAGCTTAGTCGGGGGGCCGGACACCGGGGAGCTGTTTTTT. V is TRBV7-2 and J is TRBJ2-2; a weak D match, TRBD2 (7 bases). V lost 1 base to trimming and J lost 3 bases, with 12 bases between them. The CDR3 extends over 16 amino acids. Germline CDR1 and CDR2: SGHTA and FQGNSA.

The CDR3 DNA follows: TGTGCCAGCAGCTCGACTACAACGAGCTCCTACAATGAGCAGTTCTTC. Translation gives CASSSTTTSSYNEQFF. V and J are TRBV7-2 and TRBJ2-1; D perhaps matches TRBD2 (5 bases). Deletions cut 4 bases from V and 0 bases from J, with 13 bases between. Germline CDR1 and CDR2: SGHTA and FQGNSA. The CDR3 is made up of 16 amino acids.

The chain is built from TRBV28 and TRBJ2-3; D may be TRBD2 (5 bases). From germline, CDR1 is MDHEN and CDR2 SYDVKM. The CDR3 length is 15 residues. Trimming shortened V by 6 bases and J by 2 bases, and 15 bases separated the two germline ends. For the CDR3, the DNA is TGTGCCAGCAGCCTCGGGAACAGTTACACAGATACGCAGTATTTT. Encoded protein: CASSLGNSYTDTQYF.

This clonotype was observed a handful of times. This sequence joins TRBV4-1 and TRBJ2-5; the D is unclear. V shed 4 bases and J shed 5 bases, with 11 bases lying between them. This CDR3 is built from 13 residues. Germline CDR1 and CDR2: MGHRA and YSYEKL. This chain's CDR3 is CASSLLEWETQYF. The CDR3, as DNA: TGCGCCAGCAGCCTATTGGAATGGGAGACCCAGTACTTC.

The chain links TRBV6-1 to TRBJ1-2, with 8 bases identical to TRBD1. CDR1 MNHNS and CDR2 SASEGT come from the germline V gene. V shed 8 bases, J shed 3 bases, and the junction held 5 bases outside the gene matches. The CDR3 is 13 amino acids. The CDR3: CASYRTGHYGYTF. DNA for the CDR3: TGTGCCAGCTACCGGACAGGGCACTATGGCTACACCTTC.

V is TRBV6-2 or TRBV6-3 and J is TRBJ1-3; D is possibly TRBD1 (6 bases). The length of the CDR3 is 16 residues. Germline assignment: CDR1 MNHEY and CDR2 SVGEGT. Trimming took 0 bases from V and 4 from J, leaving 13 bases between them. The CDR3 reads CASSYSNQGPGNTIYF. CDR3 DNA sequence: TGTGCCAGCAGTTACTCGAACCAGGGGCCGGGAAACACCATATATTTT.

This clonotype has a handful of counts. The J gene is TRBJ1-1, the V gene TRBV5-1; TRBD1 is a possible D gene (6 bases). This CDR3 region has 12 residues. V was shortened by 2 bases and J by 10 bases, with 12 bases between the two germline ends. Looked up from germline, CDR1 is SGHRS and CDR2 is YFSETQ. The CDR3 DNA is TGCGCCAGCAGCTTACAGGGCTCAGGAGCTTTCTTT. Amino acids: CASSLQGSGAFF.

The sample holds many counts of this clonotype. The genes are TRBV12-5 and TRBJ2-4, with TRBD1 as a possible D gene (6 bases). V shed 6 bases and J shed 4 bases, with 13 bases lying between them. This CDR3 contains 14 residues. CDR1 is LGHNT, CDR2 FRNRAP, per germline. The CDR3 reads CASGFGQMKNIQYF. The CDR3, as DNA: TGTGCTAGTGGGTTCGGACAGATGAAAAACATTCAGTACTTC.

This sequence joins TRBV20-1 and TRBJ1-5; TRBD1 might be the D (6 bases). Germline V gives CDR1 DFQATT, CDR2 SNEGSKA (reference sequence). The CDR3 is 12 amino acids. V lost 3 bases and J lost 9, with 12 bases in between. In DNA, the CDR3 is TGCAGTGCTAGCGGGGGGCAGCGGCCCCAGCATTTT. Its translation is CSASGGQRPQHF.

This chain joins TRBV28 and TRBJ1-4, with D unclear. Germline V CDR1 and CDR2: MDHEN, SYDVKM. The CDR3 is made up of 14 amino acids. V lost 7 bases and J lost 3, with 12 bases in between. CDR3 loop: CASTTGGSNEKLFF. As DNA, the CDR3 is TGTGCCAGCACTACTGGAGGTTCTAATGAAAAACTGTTTTTT.

This clonotype was found many times. V usage is TRBV2 and J usage is TRBJ1-2; D is unresolved. This CDR3 contains 14 residues. Germline CDR1 SNHLY, CDR2 FYNNEI. V was shortened by 0 bases and J by 4 bases, with 9 bases between the two germline ends. As DNA, the CDR3 is TGTGCCAGCAGTGAAGCGGCGGTTTCCTATGGCTACACCTTC. Protein: CASSEAAVSYGYTF. Full variable domain (rest looked up from reference TRBV2 and TRBJ1-2): EPEVTQTPSHQVTQMGQEVILRCVPISNHLYFYWYRQILGQKVEFLVSFYNNEISEKSEIFDDQFSVERPDGSNFTLKIRSTKLEDSAMYFCASSEAAVSYGYTFGSGTRLTVV.

This clonotype has a handful of counts. The chain uses TRBV7-3 and TRBJ1-1, with a weak D call TRBD1 (5 bases). This CDR3 region has 14 residues. Germline CDR1 SGHTA, CDR2 FQGTGA. Trimming took 2 bases from V and 3 from J, leaving 10 bases between them. Here the CDR3 reads CASSLEHRYTEAFF. The CDR3 DNA reads as TGTGCCAGCAGCTTAGAACACAGGTACACTGAAGCTTTCTTT.

The chain carries TRBV30 and TRBJ2-2; no firm D call. V was trimmed by 7 bases and J by 0 bases, leaving 12 bases between them. CDR3 length: 14 residues. Germline CDR1 GTSNPN, CDR2 SVGIG (reference sequence). CDR3 coding DNA: TGTGCCTCATTGACCAGGTCGAACACCGGGGAGCTGTTTTTT. Its translation: CASLTRSNTGELFF.

With respect to this clonotype: Given the absence of the conserved phenylalanine or tryptophan at the CDR3 end, a read error is likely. CDR3 coding DNA: TGTGCCACCTCGATTGGGGGTTTGAACACCGGGGAGCTGTTTTCT. Its translation is CATSIGGLNTGELFS. This chain joins TRBV2 and TRBJ2-2, with D perhaps given as TRBD1 or TRBD2 (5 bases each). The CDR3 consists of 15 residues. The germline V gene has CDR1 SNHLY and CDR2 FYNNEI. Trimming took off 10 bases at V and 1 base at J, with 16 bases between the two ends.

The J gene is TRBJ2-2, the V gene TRBV6-1; 9 bases map to TRBD1. Germline V gives CDR1 MNHNS, CDR2 SASEGT. The CDR3 extends over 14 amino acids. Trimming at V came to 7 bases and at J to 3 bases, leaving 3 bases not matched to a gene. CDR3 protein: CASTTGGDTGELFF. DNA of the CDR3: TGTGCCAGCACTACAGGGGGCGACACCGGGGAGCTGTTTTTT.

In DNA form, the CDR3 reads TGTGCCAGTAGTCGGACTCCTCATCAGTACTTC. This encodes CASSRTPHQYF. The chain combines TRBV19 with TRBJ2-7; weak D call: TRBD2 (5 bases). Trimming removed 5 bases at V and 10 bases at J, with 12 bases between. This CDR3 has 11 amino acids. In germline, CDR1 is LNHDA, CDR2 SQIVND (reference sequence).

On this clonotype: At one boundary the junction diverges from the germline segment, which might be a read error. V is TRBV7-9 and J is TRBJ1-1; D is unresolved. CDR1 is SEHNR, CDR2 FQNEAQ, per germline (reference sequence). CDR3 length equals 13 residues. In DNA form, the CDR3 reads TGTGCCAGCAGCCCTAGGATGAACACTGAAGCTCTCTTT. The encoded protein is CASSPRMNTEALF.

This chain's CDR3 is CASSTGDRDYGYTF. As DNA, the CDR3 is TGTGCCAGCAGTACCGGGGACAGGGACTATGGCTACACCTTC. The chain uses TRBV2 and TRBJ1-2; 9 positions match TRBD1. CDR3 length: 14 residues. V gave up 5 bases and J gave up 3 bases; unmatched junction bases: 4. Germline CDR1 SNHLY, CDR2 FYNNEI.

This chain connects TRBV3-1 to TRBJ2-3, with unresolved D. CDR1 is LGHDT, CDR2 YNNKEL, per germline (reference sequence). The V gene lost 5 bases and the J gene lost 5 bases, with 17 bases spanning the gap. This CDR3 has 15 amino acids. The CDR3 DNA follows: TGTGCCAGCAGCTCCGACCCTCTCCCCCGAGATACGCAGTATTTT. This gives the protein CASSSDPLPRDTQYF.

This clonotype has at least ten counts. The chain recombines TRBV6-1 with TRBJ1-1; D gene uncertain. The CDR3 sequence is 13 residues long. Germline V CDR1 and CDR2: MNHNS, SASEGT. V was shortened by 6 bases and J by 8 bases, with 16 bases between the two germline ends. CDR3 in amino acids: CASSQKKSTEAFF. The CDR3 DNA follows: TGTGCCAGCAGCCAGAAGAAGTCAACCGAAGCTTTCTTT.

The V gene is TRBV19, the J gene TRBJ1-6, with 8 bases identical to TRBD1. CDR3 size: 15 residues. Germline assignment: CDR1 LNHDA and CDR2 SQIVND (reference sequence). Germline trimming cut 7 bases from V and 7 bases from J; bases unmatched to any gene: 9. The CDR3 bases are TGTGCCAGTAACACCGGACAGGGTGTAAATTCACCCCTCCACTTT. This encodes CASNTGQGVNSPLHF.

This clonotype has only a few counts. The gene calls are TRBV12-3 or TRBV12-4 and TRBJ1-2, with D possibly being TRBD1 (5 bases). V gave up 1 base and J gave up 8 bases, with 17 bases separating them. The CDR3 spans 15 residues. CDR3 protein: CASSLGPGGPGGYTF. The CDR3 nucleotides are TGTGCCAGCAGTTTAGGCCCTGGGGGTCCTGGGGGCTACACCTTC.

V and J are TRBV30 and TRBJ1-4; weak D call: TRBD1 (5 bases). The germline V gene has CDR1 GTSNPN and CDR2 SVGIG (reference sequence). V dropped 2 bases and J dropped 5 bases, with 12 bases sitting between them. The CDR3 is 14 amino acids. The CDR3 nucleotides read TGTGCCTGGAGTAGGTACGGGGGGAATGAAAAACTGTTTTTT. It specifies CAWSRYGGNEKLFF.